This T cell receptor beta chain was profiled in a study of T cell responses to AZD1222 COVID-19 vaccine. Study-level results: Donors were chiefly white British, with a greater number of females, and clonal diversity was perhaps underestimated. Only five to seven individuals given AZD1222 were seropositive at baseline.

About this clone: Its target is unknown.

The trim removed 4 bases at V and 6 bases at J, leaving 8 bases unmatched. This CDR3 contains 14 residues. CDR1 LNHDA and CDR2 SQIVND come from the germline V gene (reference sequence). Repertoires were generated with immunoSEQ multiplex PCR, while TCRdb's copy carries only in-frame clones and drops some. The table records fewer than 150,000 clones, roughly 91% of them present only once. This specimen consisted of peripheral blood, obtained on day 0 of AZD1222 vaccination. The V gene is TRBV19, the J gene TRBJ1-2; 7 nucleotides agree with TRBD1. The clonotype comes from an adult in good health. The CDR3 DNA sequence: TGTGCCAGTAGTACACGACAGGGTACGGATGGCTACACCTTC. Translated: CASSTRQGTDGYTF.